The T cell receptor beta chain described here comes from a study of T cell responses to AZD1222 COVID-19 vaccine (dated by TCRdb to the early 2020s). Study-level background: AZD1222 recipients whose second dose came at about 4 weeks and those whose second dose came at about 12 weeks were combined into one group, since spike-specific TCR depth and breadth did not differ between the two schedules. A total of over 230 trial participants underwent TCR sequencing, of whom roughly 210 received two doses of AZD1222 and around 26 received two doses of the MenACWY control vaccine. Trial participants were enrolled by age into subgroups of 18-55, 56-69 and 70-plus years, and around 150, 28 and 57 TCR-sequenced participants, respectively, were included in these subgroups.

In the case of this clone: Which antigen it targets is not known. No quality values exist for individual bases; no much larger clone is one base distant.

The label giving this sample's time point can be read as: baseline before first vaccination. Vaccinee samples came from UK trials COV001 and COV002, including a single-blind randomized controlled phase 2/3 trial of AZD1222 (ChAdOx1 nCoV-19) in healthy adults. For TCRbeta chain sequencing, PBMC samples were collected from trial participants at day 0 and at day 28 after the second dose. The CDR3 regions of human TCRbeta chains were analyzed by immunosequencing. The original pipeline was this. TCRs in the repertoires were compared against a reference library of SARS-CoV-2-specific TCRs that had been generated with the MIRA antigen-specificity platform. Breadth was defined as the fraction of unique TCRs that were SARS-CoV-2-associated. Depth was defined as the fraction of total T cells that were SARS-CoV-2-associated. Using the MIRA data, every spike-specific TCR was mapped to the spike region that the TCR reacted to and assigned to either a CD4 or a CD8 class. Log10-transformed breadth and depth values were compared by one-way ANOVA with Sidak's multiple comparisons tests. Entries here come from immuneACCESS through TCRdb and include only in-frame sequences with V and J called. Some clones fail to appear in such tables; in the studies checked, an unresolved V gene covers under half of the shortfall, and the cause of the remainder is unknown. The V and J calls and clone size come from that table; D and trimming were worked out from the DNA. The sample table records about 120,000 clones; approximately 90% of these occur just once. The ten largest clones add up to 0.85% to 1.3% of the sample.

Trimming at the junction amounts to 5 bases on V and 0 bases on J, and the germline ends lie 11 bases apart. Sequences SEHNR (CDR1) and FQNEAQ (CDR2) are obtained from the germline V gene (reference sequence). The cysteine opens and the phenylalanine closes a CDR3 of 15 amino acids. Only the CDR3 part of the read is kept: 45 bases, read in frame from the first base. What the authors observed across the whole study: Conclusions about previously exposed vaccinees are limited, since just six or seven AZD1222 recipients were seropositive for SARS-CoV-2 at baseline. After two AZD1222 doses, spike-specific TCR breadth and depth were significantly higher than at day 0 and than in MenACWY recipients. In the small 56-69-year group, the increase in depth fell short of significance, most likely because of low power. Vaccine-associated CD4 TCRs spanned the whole spike protein, with dominant responses in regions 160-218 and 743-854. Epitopes outside the regions mutated in the B.1.351 and B.1.1.7 variants were reportedly recognized by nearly half of the unique spike-specific TCRs. Participants were mostly white British, with more females than males. The authors suggested clonal diversity may have been underestimated. Because no day 14 peak-response samples were available, the repertoires could be characterized only after the peak T cell response.

The sequence joins TRBV7-9 to TRBJ1-5, with the D gene not clear enough to name. This clonotype was obtained from an adult in good health. This specimen was peripheral blood, taken on day 0 of AZD1222 vaccination. The CDR3 protein sequence reads: CASSHDTNSNQPQHF. The sequenced DNA: TGTGCCAGCAGCCATGACACCAATAGCAATCAGCCCCAGCATTTT.